This T cell receptor (beta chain) was captured by sequencing in a study of Ad26.COV2.S vaccination and SARS-CoV-2 variants. Notes on the study in general: Whether participants received vaccine or placebo, their non-spike TCR breadth was similar.

Generated by immunoSEQ multiplex PCR, the TCRdb table keeps only in-frame clones and is missing some. The sample has about 240,000 clones; over 75% are singletons. Treatment here: around 19 received Ad26.COV2.S at low or high dose, single or two shots; about 5 received placebo; per-sample allocation not given. All samples were drawn on day 63, counting from the first vaccine or placebo injection. On this clone itself: Its antigen is as yet unknown.

Source: peripheral blood, taken in a trial of Ad26.COV2.S vaccine versus placebo. This clonotype was obtained from a person aged 18-60 years who received the Ad26.COV2.S COVID-19 vaccine or a placebo.

The CDR3 here is CASSLASGRRWAEAFF. CDR3 sequence (DNA): TGCGCCAGCAGCTTGGCCTCAGGGCGGAGGTGGGCTGAAGCTTTCTTT. This rearrangement joins TRBV5-1 to TRBJ1-1; tentative D call: TRBD1 (5 bases). This CDR3 contains 16 residues. Per germline, CDR1 SGHRS and CDR2 YFSETQ. Trimming removed 0 bases at V and 6 bases at J, with 18 bases between. The full variable domain, its missing parts supplied by reference TRBV5-1 and TRBJ1-1, is KAGVTQTPRYLIKTRGQQVTLSCSPISGHRSVSWYQQTPGQGLQFLFEYFSETQRNKGNFPGRFSGRQFSNSRSEMNVSTLELGDSALYLCASSLASGRRWAEAFFGQGTRLTVV.